One sample yielded the 21 T cell receptor beta chains listed below, sequenced in a study of T cell repertoires in cytomegalovirus infection. The antigens these receptors bind are not known. One entry per CDR3 protein results from TCRdb running MiXCR on the reads. The sample holds 700,000 to 950,000 distinct CDR3 sequences, less than 35% seen once. The sequencing here drew on cultured CD8+ T cells from PBMCs, taken from culture after CMV antigen stimulation. Receptor source: a human donor in good health (CMV status not recorded). Some clones in this sample may be carry-over from other donors' samples.

The gene calls are TRBV24-1 and TRBJ2-2, with TRBD2 identical over 8 bases. V shed 0 bases, J shed 0 bases, and the junction held 2 bases outside the gene matches. This CDR3 spans 17 amino acids. Germline V gene sequence: CDR1 KGHDR, CDR2 SFDVKD. The CDR3 is CATSDLISGANTGELFF. The CDR3 DNA reads as TGTGCCACCAGTGATTTGATTAGCGGGGCGAACACCGGGGAGCTGTTTTTT.

This clonotype occurred once. The chain has TRBV19 and TRBJ2-7, with D possibly matching TRBD2 (6 bases). The V gene's germline CDR1 is LNHDA and CDR2 SQIVND (reference sequence). This CDR3 contains 15 residues. Trimming cost V 6 bases and J 3 bases, with 18 bases left between them. The DNA for the CDR3 is TGTGCCAGTAGGTTGACCGGGACCGGGGGCTACGAGCAGTACTTC. This sequence encodes CASRLTGTGGYEQYF.

The rearrangement joins TRBV29-1 to TRBJ1-2; D is undetermined. The ends were cut back, 0 bases at V and 1 base at J, with 9 bases in the middle. The CDR3 loop spans 14 amino acids. Germline-derived CDR1 and CDR2 are SQVTM and ANQGSEA. The CDR3 sequence: CSVEELRINYGYTF. The CDR3 DNA is TGCAGCGTTGAAGAATTACGGATTAACTATGGCTACACCTTC. Based on the CDR3 plus reference TRBV29-1 and TRBJ1-2, the full variable domain is SAVISQKPSRDICQRGTSLTIQCQVDSQVTMMFWYRQQPGQSLTLIATANQGSEATYESGFVIDKFPISRPNLTFSTLTVSNMSPEDSSIYLCSVEELRINYGYTFGSGTRLTVV.

This chain uses TRBV11-2 with TRBJ2-1, with D unclear. V lost 0 bases, J lost 0 bases, and 15 bases lay in between. From germline, CDR1 is SGHAT and CDR2 FQNNGV. The length of the CDR3 is 18 residues. The CDR3 protein is CASSLDPYGSSSYNEQFF. Written as DNA, the CDR3 is TGTGCCAGCAGCTTAGATCCCTACGGGTCTAGCTCCTACAATGAGCAGTTCTTC. The complete variable domain, with remaining parts taken from reference TRBV11-2 and TRBJ2-1, reads EAGVAQSPRYKIIEKRQSVAFWCNPISGHATLYWYQQILGQGPKLLIQFQNNGVVDDSQLPKDRFSAERLKGVDSTLKIQPAKLEDSAVYLCASSLDPYGSSSYNEQFFGPGTRLTVL.

The CDR3 DNA follows: TGTGCCAGCAGTTTAGGGCGGACAGGGCTCCTCACAGATACGCAGTATTTT. It translates to CASSLGRTGLLTDTQYF. V gene TRBV27 combines with J gene TRBJ2-3; 8 bases agree with TRBD1. Germline V gene lookup returns CDR1 MNHEY and CDR2 SMNVEV (reference sequence). This CDR3 has 17 residues. J gave up 2 bases and V 2 bases, and 9 bases lay outside the gene matches.

This clonotype showed up just a few times. The gene calls are TRBV6-5 and TRBJ2-7, with 7 bases aligning to TRBD1. Germline V gene sequence: CDR1 MNHEY, CDR2 SVGAGI. Losses at the gene ends were 2 bases for V and 3 bases for J; bases not matched to a gene: 7. This CDR3 has 15 amino acids. CDR3 loop: CASSYGRGQNYEQYF. For the CDR3, the DNA is TGTGCCAGCAGTTACGGTAGGGGGCAAAACTACGAGCAGTACTTC.

As DNA, the CDR3 is TGTGCCAGCAGCGGGGAACCGTTCTCCTACAATGAGCAGTTCTTC. Protein product: CASSGEPFSYNEQFF. The chain joins TRBV6-2 or TRBV6-3 to TRBJ2-1, with D possibly being TRBD2 (5 bases). Trimming shortened V by 6 bases and J by 0 bases, and 12 bases separated the two germline ends. CDR1 and CDR2 from the germline V gene are MNHEY and SVGEGT. CDR3 size: 15 residues.

The rearrangement links TRBV4-1 to TRBJ1-2; D might be TRBD1 (6 bases). The germline V gene encodes CDR1 MGHRA and CDR2 YSYEKL. V dropped 0 bases and J dropped 4 bases, with 12 bases sitting between them. This CDR3 has 15 residues. The CDR3 reads CASSQDPTGVYGYTF. For the CDR3, the DNA is TGCGCCAGCAGCCAAGATCCGACAGGCGTCTATGGCTACACCTTC.

The chain couples TRBV6-2 or TRBV6-3 to TRBJ2-1; D possibly corresponds to TRBD1 (6 bases). The CDR3 loop spans 15 amino acids. CDR1 and CDR2 (germline): MNHEY, SVGEGT. V lost 2 bases to trimming and J lost 4 bases, with 12 bases between them. The CDR3 spells CASSYKGQTYNEQFF. The CDR3 DNA follows: TGTGCCAGCAGTTACAAGGGACAAACTTACAATGAGCAGTTCTTC.

The chain carries TRBV4-2 and TRBJ2-2; 13 positions match TRBD2. Per germline, CDR1 LGHNA and CDR2 YNFKEQ. J gave up 4 bases and V 4 bases, and 9 bases lay outside the gene matches. The CDR3 has 18 residues. The CDR3 nucleotides are TGTGCCAGCAGCCGCCTACTAGCGGGGGGGCATGGCACCGGGGAGCTGTTTTTT. Amino acid sequence: CASSRLLAGGHGTGELFF.

Remarks on this clonotype: The junction does not match germline at one end; this may be a read error. The CDR3 bases are TGTGTCAGCAGCCCGAGGGTGGGGGAGCTGTTTTTT. It yields the protein CVSSPRVGELFF. This sequence joins TRBV7-8 and TRBJ2-2; tentative D call: TRBD2 (5 bases). Germline V gives CDR1 SGHVS, CDR2 FQNEAQ. CDR3 length: 12 residues.

The chain couples TRBV7-9 to TRBJ2-7; unclear D gene. The CDR3 has 13 amino acids. Between the trimmed V and J ends, which lost 5 bases and 4 bases, there was a span of 12 bases. Germline V gene sequence: CDR1 SEHNR, CDR2 FQNEAQ (reference sequence). The CDR3: CASSQAGNYEQYF. As DNA, the CDR3 is TGTGCCAGCAGCCAGGCCGGAAATTACGAGCAGTACTTC.

The genes are TRBV19 and TRBJ1-5; the match to TRBD1 covers 10 bases. Germline V gene lookup returns CDR1 LNHDA and CDR2 SQIVND (reference sequence). This CDR3 comprises 15 residues. V shed 0 bases, J shed 5 bases, and the junction held 1 base outside the gene matches. CDR3 in amino acids: CASSIDGTGDQPQHF. The CDR3 DNA reads TGTGCCAGTAGTATAGATGGGACAGGGGATCAGCCCCAGCATTTT.

This clonotype was seen at least ten times. The chain joins TRBV7-9 to TRBJ1-4; D is undetermined. The CDR3 is 16 residues long. V was trimmed by 2 bases and J by 7 bases, leaving 17 bases between them. Germline lookup yields CDR1 SEHNR and CDR2 FQNEAQ (reference sequence). In nucleotides, the CDR3 is TGTGCCAGCAGCTTATTAAGTCGAGGATATGGTGAAAAACTGTTTTTT. Translating it yields CASSLLSRGYGEKLFF.

This clonotype was counted between two and nine times. J is TRBJ1-2 and V is TRBV27, with D perhaps matching TRBD1 (5 bases). Per the germline V gene, CDR1 is MNHEY and CDR2 is SMNVEV (reference sequence). The CDR3 contains 14 residues. Trimming removed 3 bases from V and 2 bases from J, with 10 bases in between. As DNA, the CDR3 is TGTGCCAGCAGTTTCGGGGGGGGAAACTATGGCTACACCTTC. Protein: CASSFGGGNYGYTF.

This clonotype occurred a few times. The rearrangement links TRBV19 to TRBJ2-1; 10 bases are shared with TRBD2. V was clipped by 7 bases and J by 4 bases; unmatched bases: 7. The CDR3 is 15 residues long. Germline V lookup: CDR1 LNHDA, CDR2 SQIVND (reference sequence). The CDR3: CASIKVAGGYNEQFF. In nucleotides, the CDR3 is TGTGCCAGTATCAAGGTAGCGGGGGGATACAATGAGCAGTTCTTC.

On this clonotype: A much larger clonotype is one base distant, so this may be a read error. The chain is built from TRBV7-2 and TRBJ1-6; D is unclear. V gave up 9 bases and J gave up 4 bases, with 16 bases separating them. Germline-derived CDR1 and CDR2 are SGHTA and FQGNSA. The CDR3 is 15 amino acids. The CDR3 protein is CTSGLDRPYNSPLHF. CDR3 nucleotides: TGTACCAGTGGGCTTGATCGCCCTTATAATTCACCCCTCCACTTT.

At least ten counts were recorded for this clonotype. This chain links TRBV10-3 with TRBJ1-5; no reliable D call. Looked up from germline, CDR1 is ENHRY and CDR2 is SYGVKD. With 0 bases removed from V and 6 bases from J, the gap between germline ends came to 12 bases. This CDR3 region has 15 residues. The CDR3 coding sequence is TGTGCCATCAGTGAGTCTTCGGGAGTGGCTCAGCCCCAGCATTTT. Translation gives CAISESSGVAQPQHF.

Many counts were recorded for this clonotype. The chain uses TRBV7-2 and TRBJ1-4, with D possibly being TRBD1 (5 bases). Trimming took 7 bases from V and 7 from J, leaving 19 bases between them. CDR1 and CDR2 from the germline V gene are SGHTA and FQGNSA. This CDR3 has 15 residues. CDR3 region: CASTFYLQAGEKLFF. CDR3 bases: TGTGCCAGCACCTTCTACCTACAGGCTGGTGAAAAACTGTTTTTT.

The V and J genes are TRBV3-1 and TRBJ2-2; D uncertain. Germline lookup yields CDR1 LGHDT and CDR2 YNNKEL (reference sequence). Deletions cut 1 base from V and 9 bases from J, with 6 bases between. The CDR3 sequence is 12 residues long. CDR3 loop: CASSQGSRELFF. The DNA of the CDR3 is TGTGCCAGCAGCCAAGGCTCCCGGGAGCTGTTTTTT.

The chain uses TRBV19 and TRBJ2-3; perhaps TRBD2 as D (6 bases). This CDR3 is 15 amino acids long. The V end was cut by 4 bases, the J end by 0 bases, with 11 bases between. Germline V gives CDR1 LNHDA, CDR2 SQIVND (reference sequence). The CDR3 DNA reads as TGTGCCAGTAGTACTCTAGCGTTTAGCACAGATACGCAGTATTTT. Translated, it gives CASSTLAFSTDTQYF.